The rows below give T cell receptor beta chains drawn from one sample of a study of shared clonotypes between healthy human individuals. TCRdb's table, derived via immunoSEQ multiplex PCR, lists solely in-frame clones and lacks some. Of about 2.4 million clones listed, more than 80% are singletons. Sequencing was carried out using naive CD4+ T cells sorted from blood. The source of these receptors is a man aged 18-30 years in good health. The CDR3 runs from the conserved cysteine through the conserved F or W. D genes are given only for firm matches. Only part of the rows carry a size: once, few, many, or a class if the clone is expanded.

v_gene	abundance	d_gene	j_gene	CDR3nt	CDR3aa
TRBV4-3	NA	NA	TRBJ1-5	TGCGCCAGCAGCCAAGATGTGCTCAATCAGCCCCAGCATTTT	CASSQDVLNQPQHF
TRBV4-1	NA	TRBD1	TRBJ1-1	TGCGCCAGCAGCCGGGGACAGGGTGGGACTGAAGCTTTCTTT	CASSRGQGGTEAFF
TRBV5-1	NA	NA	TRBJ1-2	TGCGCCAGCAGCGTATCAGAGTATGGCTACACCTTC	CASSVSEYGYTF
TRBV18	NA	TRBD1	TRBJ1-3	TGTGCCAGCTCACCCACGACAGGGCTACCTGGAAACACCATATATTTT	CASSPTTGLPGNTIYF
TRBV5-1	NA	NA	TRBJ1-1	TGCGCCAGCAGCTTGGCCTTTACGGTGGGGCGTGCTGAAGCTTTCTTT	CASSLAFTVGRAEAFF
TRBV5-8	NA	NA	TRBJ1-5	TGTGCCAGCAGCCGTGCGGACCGGGGGAGCAATCAGCCCCAGCATTTT	CASSRADRGSNQPQHF
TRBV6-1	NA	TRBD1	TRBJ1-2	TGTGCCAGCCGCCCGGGAGGGGACAGGGGCTATGGCTACACCTTC	CASRPGGDRGYGYTF
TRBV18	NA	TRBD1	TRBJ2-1	TGTGCCAGCTCACTGACGCCCACACAGGGGACGTCGATGTATGACAATGAGCAGTTCTTC	CASSLTPTQGTSMYDNEQFF
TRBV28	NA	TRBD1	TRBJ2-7	TGTGCCAGCAGTTTCCCCCGACAGGGTCGGCACGAGCAGTACTTC	CASSFPRQGRHEQYF
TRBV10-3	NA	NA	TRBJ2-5	TGTGCCATCAGTGCAACCAGGGGCCCAGGGTATGGTGAAGAGACCCAGTACTTC	CAISATRGPGYGEETQYF
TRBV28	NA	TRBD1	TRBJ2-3	TGTGCCAGCAGCGACAGGGGGCGCACAGATACGCAGTATTTT	CASSDRGRTDTQYF
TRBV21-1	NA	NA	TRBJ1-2	TGTGCCAGCAGCAAACCCACCTGGGGATTACCGCAGCGGGGAAACTATGGCTACACCTTC	CASSKPTWGLPQRGNYGYTF
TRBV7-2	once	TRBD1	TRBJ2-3	TGTGCCAGCAGCTTAGTGGGACAGGTGGCAGATACGCAGTATTTT	CASSLVGQVADTQYF
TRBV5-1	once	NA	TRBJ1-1	TGCGCCAGCAGCTCCCTCCAGAACACTGAAGCTTTCTTT	CASSSLQNTEAFF
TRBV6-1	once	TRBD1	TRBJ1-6	TGTGCCAGCAGTGATCTCGCACCCTTGGGCAGGGGGAATTCACCCCTCCACTTT	CASSDLAPLGRGNSPLHF
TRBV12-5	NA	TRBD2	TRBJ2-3	TGTGCTAGTGGTTTGAGGGACAGGACGGGAACTAGCGGGAGGTGGAGCACAGATACGCAGTATTTT	CASGLRDRTGTSGRWSTDTQYF
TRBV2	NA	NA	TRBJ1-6	TGTGCCAGCTCCGAAAGGGCGAGCTCCTATAATTCACCCCTCCACTTT	CASSERASSYNSPLHF
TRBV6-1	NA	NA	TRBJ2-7	TGTGCCAGCAGTTCAGACAGGTCCTCCTACGAGCAGTACTTC	CASSSDRSSYEQYF
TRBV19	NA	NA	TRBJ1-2	TGTGCCAGTAGTATAGGGAACCCTCGTAGCTATGGCTACACCTTC	CASSIGNPRSYGYTF
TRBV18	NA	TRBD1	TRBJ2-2	TGTGCCAGCTCAGCGACAGGGGCCGGGGAGCTGTTTTTT	CASSATGAGELFF
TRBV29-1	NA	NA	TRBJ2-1	TGCAGCGTTGAAGAGGGAGCGAGTAGGAATGAGCAGTTCTTC	CSVEEGASRNEQFF
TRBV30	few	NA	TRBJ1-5	TGTGCCTGGAGTGAGGGGGGCGGTCAGCCCCAGCATTTT	CAWSEGGGQPQHF